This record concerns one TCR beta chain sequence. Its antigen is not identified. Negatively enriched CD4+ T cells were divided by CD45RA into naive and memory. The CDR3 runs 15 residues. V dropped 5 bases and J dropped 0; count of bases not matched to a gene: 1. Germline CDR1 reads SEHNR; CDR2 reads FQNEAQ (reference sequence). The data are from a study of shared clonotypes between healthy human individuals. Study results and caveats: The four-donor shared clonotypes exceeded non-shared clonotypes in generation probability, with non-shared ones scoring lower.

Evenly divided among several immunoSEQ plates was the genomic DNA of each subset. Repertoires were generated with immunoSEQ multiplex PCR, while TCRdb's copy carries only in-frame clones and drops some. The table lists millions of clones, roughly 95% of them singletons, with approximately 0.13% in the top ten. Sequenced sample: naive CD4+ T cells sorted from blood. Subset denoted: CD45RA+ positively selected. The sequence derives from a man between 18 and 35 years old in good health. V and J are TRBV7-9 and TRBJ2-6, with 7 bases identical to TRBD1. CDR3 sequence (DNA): TGTGCCAGCAGCCCAGGGGGCTCTGGGGCCAACGTCCTGACTTTC. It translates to CASSPGGSGANVLTF.